The entry that follows covers one TCR beta chain sequence. Seattle-derived patients entered the study during active infection and were followed longitudinally. The data stem from a study of blood T cell repertoires in COVID-19. Study-level information: Acute-phase and convalescent COVID-19 samples originated in the United States, Italy and Spain. T cells, B-cell-depleted T cells, or PBMCs supplied cDNA or gDNA.

Original methodology: It was from reference gene primer amplification that nucleated cell counts were estimated. Clones were sequenced by immunoSEQ multiplex PCR, and TCRdb holds only the in-frame ones, with some missing. V, J and clone size are those of that table, while D and trimming were read from the DNA. The table includes under 250,000 clones, 80% to 95% detected once. The CDR3 covers 16 residues. Germline V gene data show CDR1 as KGHSH and CDR2 as LQKENI. The ends were cut back, 0 bases at V and 2 bases at J, with 13 bases in the middle. Sequencing was carried out using peripheral blood. The origin of this receptor is a man aged 55 to 70 with COVID-19, enrolled during active disease. The chain has TRBV18 and TRBJ1-1; D possibly corresponds to TRBD1 (6 bases). The CDR3, as DNA: TGTGCCAGCTCACCACCGTTGGGCAGGGGAAACACTGAAGCTTTCTTT. It specifies CASSPPLGRGNTEAFF. The full variable domain, in which reference TRBV18 and TRBJ1-1 provide the parts outside the CDR3, is NAGVMQNPRHLVRRRGQEARLRCSPMKGHSHVYWYRQLPEEGLKFMVYLQKENIIDESGMPKERFSAEFPKEGPSILRIQQVVRGDSAAYFCASSPPLGRGNTEAFFGQGTRLTVV.